The TCR beta chain described here comes from a study of OX40 agonist ivuxolimab in advanced cancers. Background on the study: In this cohort, patients received ivuxolimab, an agonistic anti-OX40 (CD134) antibody. One hepatocellular carcinoma and a couple of cutaneous melanoma patients partially responded.

Assay used: immunoSEQ multiplex PCR; TCRdb lists only in-frame clones, some missing. The data hold more than 25,000 clones, with roughly 87% observed a single time. Systemic immunosuppression or autoimmune disease history was grounds to exclude patients. Study-level findings and limits: Clonal expansion among partial responders at 0.1-3.0 mg/kg ranked near the lowest.

The CDR3 has 13 residues. Germline V gene data show CDR1 as MNHEY and CDR2 as SMNVEV (reference sequence). J gave up 5 bases and V 6 bases, and 6 bases lay outside the gene matches. Concerning this clone itself: Its antigen remains unidentified.

This material consisted of CD4+ or CD8+ T cells sorted from blood, taken in a trial of the OX40 agonist ivuxolimab. V usage is TRBV27 and J usage is TRBJ1-2, with 7 bases identical to TRBD1. This clonotype was obtained from an adult with an advanced solid tumor such as melanoma, head and neck, liver or kidney cancer. For the CDR3, the DNA is TGTGCCAGCAGCCGGGACAGTGAATATGGCTACACCTTC. Its protein is CASSRDSEYGYTF.